The rows below give T cell receptor beta chains drawn from one sample of a study of response to subunit inactivated influenza vaccine. A single record per CDR3 protein comes from TCRdb applying MiXCR to the RT-PCR reads. Of around 600,000 distinct CDR3 sequences listed, 11% are singletons. The sample also formed part of further work on T cells expressing NK-cell markers.

The input for sequencing was PBMCs from blood, taken on the day of vaccination. The origin of the receptors is a man aged 45-60 years who received an inactivated influenza vaccine. Both conserved end residues are part of each CDR3. Each record gives: D gene, V gene, CDR3 protein. The D gene is left open where the match is weak.

d_gene: .; v_gene: TRBV7-9; CDR3aa: CASSLDRRALYNEQFF
d_gene: .; v_gene: TRBV28; CDR3aa: CASSLSEGWGEKLFF
d_gene: TRBD2; v_gene: TRBV3-1; CDR3aa: CASSPGLAGGPLEQYF
d_gene: TRBD1; v_gene: TRBV7-2; CDR3aa: CASSFRDRSTYEQYF
d_gene: TRBD1; v_gene: TRBV2; CDR3aa: CASLGQGGGGYTF
d_gene: .; v_gene: TRBV19; CDR3aa: CASSIRARGTDTQYF
d_gene: TRBD2; v_gene: TRBV7-9; CDR3aa: CASSLLVAGLFNEQFF
d_gene: .; v_gene: TRBV29-1; CDR3aa: CSVEFRLGNTGELFF
d_gene: .; v_gene: TRBV5-1; CDR3aa: CASRQKTDYNEQFF
d_gene: .; v_gene: TRBV3-1; CDR3aa: CASSPAVGYNSPLHF
d_gene: .; v_gene: TRBV7-2; CDR3aa: CASSYMDRTYEQYF
d_gene: .; v_gene: TRBV5-5; CDR3aa: CASSLTWGRGAHEQYF
d_gene: .; v_gene: TRBV20-1; CDR3aa: CSASRTLNTDTQYF
d_gene: .; v_gene: TRBV20-1; CDR3aa: CSAPPDGGYGYTF
d_gene: .; v_gene: TRBV20-1; CDR3aa: CSAPRTAWGDTQYF
d_gene: .; v_gene: TRBV7-9; CDR3aa: CASSSSAGQFF
d_gene: .; v_gene: TRBV10-3; CDR3aa: CAISEPESYEQYF
d_gene: .; v_gene: TRBV7-9; CDR3aa: CASSLGVKRDTF
d_gene: .; v_gene: TRBV28; CDR3aa: CASSFGRPNYGYTF
d_gene: .; v_gene: TRBV6-1; CDR3aa: CASSENREETQYF
d_gene: .; v_gene: TRBV29-1; CDR3aa: CSVRRTFQETQYF
d_gene: .; v_gene: TRBV2; CDR3aa: CASSVMAFNEQFF
d_gene: .; v_gene: TRBV12-3/TRBV12-4; CDR3aa: CASGIVETQYF
d_gene: .; v_gene: TRBV7-2; CDR3aa: CASSLARGPWVSEQYF
d_gene: TRBD2; v_gene: TRBV27; CDR3aa: CASSLSRLAGGPSGELFF
d_gene: TRBD1; v_gene: TRBV7-9; CDR3aa: CASTSLGTGGNYEQYF
d_gene: TRBD1; v_gene: TRBV30; CDR3aa: CAGRQGGNTGELFF
d_gene: .; v_gene: TRBV5-1; CDR3aa: CASSLDAPGYTF
d_gene: .; v_gene: TRBV10-3; CDR3aa: CAISDVTGTDEQFF
d_gene: .; v_gene: TRBV12-3/TRBV12-4; CDR3aa: CASSLSERGELFF
d_gene: TRBD2; v_gene: TRBV20-1; CDR3aa: CSASSRRGVSYNEQFF
d_gene: .; v_gene: TRBV6-2/TRBV6-3; CDR3aa: CASSYWQEQFF
d_gene: .; v_gene: TRBV3-1; CDR3aa: CASSQDPTSQETQYF
d_gene: .; v_gene: TRBV4-1; CDR3aa: CASSPRQRSANNEQFF
d_gene: TRBD2; v_gene: TRBV20-1; CDR3aa: CSARGFISLRESGEQYF
d_gene: TRBD2; v_gene: TRBV5-1; CDR3aa: CASSLWTSDYEQYF
d_gene: .; v_gene: TRBV7-9; CDR3aa: CASSQPGNHEQFF
d_gene: .; v_gene: TRBV20-1; CDR3aa: CSARPADNYEQYF
d_gene: TRBD2; v_gene: TRBV2; CDR3aa: CAGRTSGSYEQYF
d_gene: .; v_gene: TRBV6-2/TRBV6-3; CDR3aa: CASSSISGSNYGYTF
d_gene: .; v_gene: TRBV7-9; CDR3aa: CASNLGVSSGELFF
d_gene: .; v_gene: TRBV5-1; CDR3aa: CASSPLSSLEQFF
d_gene: .; v_gene: TRBV9; CDR3aa: CASSAQGVGTEAFF
d_gene: TRBD2; v_gene: TRBV20-1; CDR3aa: CSAMPGTSGRYNEQFF
d_gene: TRBD1; v_gene: TRBV5-1; CDR3aa: CASSLETGGFYEQYF
d_gene: .; v_gene: TRBV5-1; CDR3aa: CASSHDGGNTEAFF
d_gene: TRBD2; v_gene: TRBV12-3/TRBV12-4; CDR3aa: CASTFLAGTNNEQFF
d_gene: .; v_gene: TRBV7-2; CDR3aa: CASSFGFRETQYF
d_gene: TRBD1; v_gene: TRBV20-1; CDR3aa: CSVRPGTVGGELFF
d_gene: TRBD2; v_gene: TRBV20-1; CDR3aa: CSARGLAGGSAYEQYF
d_gene: .; v_gene: TRBV5-1; CDR3aa: CASSLVGRRYNSPLHF
d_gene: .; v_gene: TRBV5-1; CDR3aa: CASSLETGSFFYEQYF